A single sample is the source of the 2 T cell receptor beta chains below, sequenced in a study of CD8 T cells in Susac syndrome (dated by TCRdb to the late 2010s). Libraries came from the immunoSEQ multiplex PCR assay. RNA was extracted with the RNeasy kit and about 0.5 to 1 ug was reverse transcribed using random hexamers. TCRdb trimmed the raw reads at Q25, called clones with MiXCR and kept productive beta chains. Identical CDR3 proteins give one entry, which carries the most common genes and DNA. The sample contains 150,000 to 200,000 distinct CDR3 sequences, about 93% of them found a single time. Roughly 0.1% of the sample goes to the ten largest clones. The source material was CD4+ T cells from PBMCs. The receptors shown here come from a human donor with multiple sclerosis.

The chain is built from TRBV27 and TRBJ2-1, with TRBD2 matching over 8 bases. The V gene end was trimmed by 4 bases and the J gene end by 2 bases; junction bases not matched to a gene: 10. The CDR3 has 17 amino acids. Germline V lookup: CDR1 MNHEY, CDR2 SMNVEV (reference sequence). The CDR3 DNA sequence: TGTGCCAGCAGTTCCCCCTCATCTAGCGGGCCCTACAATGAGCAGTTCTTC. Translation: CASSSPSSSGPYNEQFF.

This clonotype was observed a single time. This chain uses TRBV2 with TRBJ2-6, with TRBD2 identical over 7 bases. CDR1 and CDR2 from the germline V gene are SNHLY and FYNNEI. J was trimmed by 9 bases and V by 7 bases; bases with no gene match: 6. This CDR3 region has 13 residues. CDR3 DNA sequence: TGTGCCAGCACCGCGACTAGCAGCAACGTCCTGACTTTC. Protein sequence: CASTATSSNVLTF.